Following are 21 T cell receptor beta chains from one sample sequenced in a study of cytomegalovirus exposure and HLA in healthy donors. PCR employed 60 Vbeta and 13 Jbeta primers. Assay used: immunoSEQ multiplex PCR; TCRdb lists only in-frame clones, some missing. The table records about 130,000 clones, roughly 72% of them present only once. Sequenced input: PBMCs. Receptors originate from a woman aged 45-59 years in good health and CMV-seronegative.

The chain links TRBV7-3 to TRBJ1-2; 9 bases match TRBD1. This CDR3 region has 16 residues. Germline CDR1 is SGHTA and CDR2 is FQGTGA. V was pared by 4 bases and J by 4 bases, with 10 bases of the junction left unmatched. CDR3 in amino acids: CASSSSSGTGTYGYTF. The DNA of the CDR3 is TGTGCCAGCAGCTCCAGCTCCGGGACAGGGACCTATGGCTACACCTTC.

This chain joins TRBV7-6 and TRBJ2-2, with 7 nucleotides matching TRBD2. Germline CDR1 is SGHVS and CDR2 is FNYEAQ. The CDR3 length is 17 residues. Trimming cost V 4 bases and J 3 bases; bases outside gene matches: 11. The DNA of the CDR3 is TGTGCCAGCAGCTCGTCGAGGCTAGGGAGGGACACCGGGGAGCTGTTTTTT. Translation gives CASSSSRLGRDTGELFF.

The CDR3 loop is CAWSTGYEQYF. In DNA, the CDR3 is TGTGCCTGGAGTACAGGGTACGAGCAGTACTTC. The chain is built from TRBV30 and TRBJ2-7, with TRBD1 as a possible D gene (6 bases). V shed 2 bases and J shed 4 bases, with 6 bases lying between them. This CDR3 is built from 11 residues. Germline V gene lookup returns CDR1 GTSNPN and CDR2 SVGIG (reference sequence).

The rearrangement joins TRBV5-1 to TRBJ2-1; 9 nucleotides match TRBD1. The CDR3 contains 16 residues. V dropped 4 bases and J dropped 5; count of bases not matched to a gene: 10. Germline CDR1 reads SGHRS; CDR2 reads YFSETQ. The CDR3 is CASSERGQGVNNEQFF. The CDR3 DNA reads TGCGCCAGCAGCGAGCGGGGACAGGGAGTTAACAATGAGCAGTTCTTC.

The chain combines TRBV7-3 with TRBJ2-3; D not resolved. Trimming took off 1 base at V and 2 bases at J, with 10 bases between the two ends. This CDR3 contains 15 residues. Germline CDR1 is SGHTA and CDR2 is FQGTGA. The CDR3 sequence is CASSLMTGSTDTQYF. Here the CDR3 DNA reads TGTGCCAGCAGCTTAATGACGGGTTCCACAGATACGCAGTATTTT. Full variable domain (rest looked up from reference TRBV7-3 and TRBJ2-3): GAGVSQTPSNKVTEKGKYVELRCDPISGHTALYWYRQSLGQGPEFLIYFQGTGAADDSGLPNDRFFAVRPEGSVSTLKIQRTERGDSAVYLCASSLMTGSTDTQYFGPGTRLTVL.

The V and J genes are TRBV7-2 and TRBJ2-5, with a weak D call TRBD2 (5 bases). Germline assignment: CDR1 SGHTA and CDR2 FQGNSA. V lost 2 bases, J lost 6 bases, and 19 bases lay in between. CDR3 length equals 16 residues. The CDR3 loop is CASSLSLAGPPKTQYF. The CDR3, as DNA: TGTGCCAGCAGCTTAAGCCTAGCCGGACCACCAAAGACCCAGTACTTC.

There are a few counts of this clone. This CDR3 is CASNERGGPGEQYF. In nucleotides, the CDR3 is TGTGCCAGCAACGAAAGGGGGGGCCCCGGCGAGCAGTACTTC. The rearrangement joins TRBV6-6 to TRBJ2-7, with D possibly being TRBD2 (7 bases). Germline loops: CDR1 MNHNY, CDR2 SVGAGI (reference sequence). Trimming cost V 7 bases and J 6 bases, with 19 bases left between them. The CDR3 sequence is 14 residues long.

V usage is TRBV29-1 and J usage is TRBJ2-3; 8 nucleotides line up with TRBD1. Trimming cost V 3 bases and J 6 bases; bases outside gene matches: 5. CDR1 and CDR2 (germline): SQVTM, ANQGSEA. This CDR3 region has 13 residues. CDR3 in DNA: TGCAGCGTTGAGGGGACAGGTATCGATACGCAGTATTTT. Amino acid sequence: CSVEGTGIDTQYF.

This clone was picked up a small number of times. V is TRBV19 and J is TRBJ2-7, with 12 bases matching TRBD2. The CDR3 has 14 residues. Per germline, CDR1 LNHDA and CDR2 SQIVND (reference sequence). V shed 7 bases and J 3 bases; nucleotides not matched to a gene: 4. CDR3: CASTSTSGSYEQYF. In nucleotides, the CDR3 is TGTGCCAGTACCTCGACTAGCGGGAGCTACGAGCAGTACTTC.

The chain is built from TRBV6-1 and TRBJ2-5; D might be TRBD1 (5 bases). V gave up 5 bases and J gave up 1 base, with 11 bases separating them. Germline lookup yields CDR1 MNHNS and CDR2 SASEGT. This CDR3 region has 14 residues. The CDR3 DNA sequence: TGTGCCAGCAGTCAGTGGGGCATCCAAGAGACCCAGTACTTC. Its translation is CASSQWGIQETQYF.

This clone appeared a few times. The chain uses TRBV5-4 and TRBJ2-7, with 10 bases fitting TRBD2. Germline trimming cut 4 bases from V and 4 bases from J; bases unmatched to any gene: 8. This CDR3 contains 15 residues. The germline gives CDR1 SGHNT, CDR2 YYREEE (reference sequence). The CDR3: CASSTGTSAPYEQYV. CDR3 sequence (DNA): TGTGCCAGCAGCACAGGGACTAGCGCCCCATACGAGCAGTACGTC.

This sequence joins TRBV5-1 and TRBJ1-5, with D possibly TRBD1 on 5 matching bases. V lost 2 bases to trimming and J lost 0 bases, with 9 bases between them. Per germline, CDR1 SGHRS and CDR2 YFSETQ. CDR3 length: 15 amino acids. The CDR3 bases are TGCGCCAGCAGCTTATCGGACAATAGCAATCAGCCCCAGCATTTT. Translation: CASSLSDNSNQPQHF.

The chain uses TRBV30 and TRBJ2-7, with 8 positions matching TRBD2. Trimming removed 3 bases from V and 1 base from J; junction bases left unmatched: 11. Germline loops: CDR1 GTSNPN, CDR2 SVGIG (reference sequence). CDR3 length: 16 amino acids. The DNA for the CDR3 is TGTGCCTGGAGCAAAATTGCGGGCGGGAGGTCCTACGAGCAGTACTTC. Protein sequence: CAWSKIAGGRSYEQYF.

The CDR3: CASRSTGANQPQHF. CDR3 nucleotides: TGTGCCAGCCGAAGTACAGGGGCCAATCAGCCCCAGCATTTT. The chain couples TRBV6-1 to TRBJ1-5; 7 bases match TRBD1. The CDR3 extends over 14 amino acids. CDR1 is MNHNS, CDR2 SASEGT, per germline. The junction had 7 bases not matched to a gene; V was cut back by 8 bases and J by 3 bases.

The chain combines TRBV4-2 with TRBJ2-1; 11 positions agree with TRBD2. Germline CDR1 LGHNA, CDR2 YNFKEQ. There are 17 residues in the CDR3. With V trimmed by 0 bases and J by 3 bases, 4 bases remained unmatched. The DNA of the CDR3 is TGTGCCAGCAGCCAAGATCTGACTAGCGGGATCTACAATGAGCAGTTCTTC. This gives the protein CASSQDLTSGIYNEQFF.

This clone was counted a few times. The chain carries TRBV7-2 and TRBJ2-1; TRBD2 agrees at 13 bases. CDR1 is SGHTA and CDR2 is FQGNSA in the germline V gene. The CDR3 length is 17 residues. The junction had 12 bases not matched to a gene; V was cut back by 4 bases and J by 9 bases. Here the CDR3 DNA reads TGTGCCAGCAGCTCCAGGACTAGCGGGAGATCCCCCAGTGAGCAGTTCTTC. Its translation is CASSSRTSGRSPSEQFF.

The chain links TRBV5-1 to TRBJ1-4; possibly TRBD1 for D (5 bases). In germline, CDR1 is SGHRS, CDR2 YFSETQ. Trimming took off 5 bases at V and 8 bases at J, with 19 bases between the two ends. This CDR3 comprises 15 residues. Here the CDR3 reads CASRTEGNSGEKLFF. The CDR3 DNA reads TGCGCCAGCAGGACGGAGGGGAACAGCGGGGAAAAACTGTTTTTT.

This clone was seen only a few times. This chain links TRBV7-3 with TRBJ2-2; possibly TRBD2 for D (6 bases). V lost 5 bases and J 2 bases, leaving 12 bases between the germline ends. CDR1 is SGHTA, CDR2 FQGTGA, per germline. CDR3 length: 15 amino acids. CDR3 DNA: TGTGCCAGCAGCCCCCGGGACTTCAACACCGGGGAGCTGTTTTTT. Amino acid sequence: CASSPRDFNTGELFF.

This clone turned up a few times. This CDR3 is CASSQRDTSTDTQYF. Here the CDR3 DNA reads TGCGCCAGCAGCCAACGGGACACCAGCACAGATACGCAGTATTTT. The chain recombines TRBV4-3 with TRBJ2-3, with a possible D match to TRBD1 (6 bases). V was cut by 2 bases and J by 0 bases, with 9 bases left in between. CDR3 length: 15 amino acids. Germline V gives CDR1 LGHNA, CDR2 YSLEER.

The chain has TRBV6-5 and TRBJ2-3; D gene uncertain. This CDR3 region has 14 residues. In germline, CDR1 is MNHEY, CDR2 SVGAGI. Trimming removed 2 bases at V and 3 bases at J, with 9 bases between. The CDR3 DNA follows: TGTGCCAGCAGTTACGACTCAAGGACAGATACGCAGTATTTT. It translates to CASSYDSRTDTQYF.

V gene TRBV2 combines with J gene TRBJ2-1; tentative D call: TRBD1 (6 bases). Trimming left V 7 bases short and J 15 bases short, with 28 bases between. Germline V CDR1 and CDR2: SNHLY, FYNNEI. The CDR3 totals 15 residues. This CDR3 is CASNQGLSPQRPLFF. The CDR3 DNA reads TGTGCCAGCAACCAGGGGTTGTCCCCACAACGGCCCCTGTTCTTC.